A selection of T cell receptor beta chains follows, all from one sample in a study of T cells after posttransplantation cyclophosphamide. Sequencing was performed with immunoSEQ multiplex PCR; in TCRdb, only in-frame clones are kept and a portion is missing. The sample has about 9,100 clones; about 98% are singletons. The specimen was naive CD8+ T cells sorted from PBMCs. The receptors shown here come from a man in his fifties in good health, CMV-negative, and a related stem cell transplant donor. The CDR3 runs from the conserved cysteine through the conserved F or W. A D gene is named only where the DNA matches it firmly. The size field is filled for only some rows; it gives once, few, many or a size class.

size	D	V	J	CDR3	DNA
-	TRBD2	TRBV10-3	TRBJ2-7	CAITWTSGGYEQYF	TGTGCCATCACATGGACTAGCGGAGGCTACGAGCAGTACTTC
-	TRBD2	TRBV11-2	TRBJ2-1	CASRQATSGDSYNEQFF	TGTGCCAGCAGGCAAGCGACGAGCGGGGACTCCTACAATGAGCAGTTCTTC
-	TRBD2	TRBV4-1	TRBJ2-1	CASSQDPLYSSGRGNEQFF	TGCGCCAGCAGCCAAGACCCGTTATATTCTAGCGGGAGGGGCAATGAGCAGTTCTTC
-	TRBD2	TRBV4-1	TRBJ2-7	CASSGPFAGGRYEQYF	TGCGCCAGCAGCGGCCCCTTTGCGGGAGGTCGGTACGAGCAGTACTTC
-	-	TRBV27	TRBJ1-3	CASSPTPGLGNTIYF	TGTGCCAGCAGTCCTACTCCAGGGTTGGGAAACACCATATATTTT
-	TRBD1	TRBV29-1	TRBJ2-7	CSVSPGQGYGEQYF	TGCAGCGTTTCTCCGGGACAGGGTTATGGCGAGCAGTACTTC
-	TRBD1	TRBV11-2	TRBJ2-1	CASSHRQGVYNEQFF	TGTGCCAGCAGCCATCGACAGGGGGTCTACAATGAGCAGTTCTTC
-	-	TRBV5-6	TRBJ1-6	CASSPGVGSPLHF	TGTGCCAGCAGCCCGGGGGTGGGGTCACCCCTCCACTTT
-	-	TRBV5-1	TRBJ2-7	CASSLEAGTYEQYF	TGCGCCAGCAGCTTGGAGGCAGGGACCTACGAGCAGTACTTC
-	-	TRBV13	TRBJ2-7	CASSRALNEQYF	TGTGCCAGCTCGAGGGCTCTGAACGAGCAGTACTTC
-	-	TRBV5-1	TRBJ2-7	CASRSGQQGLYEQYF	TGCGCCAGCAGGTCCGGACAGCAAGGACTTTACGAGCAGTACTTC
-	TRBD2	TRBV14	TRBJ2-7	CASSQDWFAASGIYEQYF	TGTGCCAGCAGCCAAGATTGGTTTGCTGCTAGCGGTATTTACGAGCAGTACTTC
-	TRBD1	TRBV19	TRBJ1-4	CASSFPETGRKEKLFF	TGTGCCAGTAGTTTTCCCGAGACAGGGAGAAAAGAAAAACTGTTTTTT
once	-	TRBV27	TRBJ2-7	CASSLAGTTPYEQYF	TGTGCCAGCAGTTTGGCCGGGACAACCCCCTACGAGCAGTACTTC
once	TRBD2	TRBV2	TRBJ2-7	CASSEALEAGVYEQYF	TGTGCCAGCAGTGAAGCCCTAGAAGCGGGAGTCTACGAGCAGTACTTC
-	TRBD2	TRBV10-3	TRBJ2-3	CAISEEGTSGGALNTQYF	TGTGCCATCAGTGAGGAAGGGACTAGCGGGGGGGCCTTAAATACGCAGTATTTT
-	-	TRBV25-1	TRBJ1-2	CASSEGGPNYGYTF	TGTGCCAGCAGTGAGGGGGGACCCAACTATGGCTACACCTTC
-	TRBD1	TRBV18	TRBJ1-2	CASSALDRADYYGYTF	TGTGCCAGCTCAGCTCTGGACAGGGCGGACTACTATGGCTACACCTTC
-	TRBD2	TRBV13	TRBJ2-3	CASSLGSGVLDTQYF	TGTGCCAGCAGCTTAGGGAGCGGGGTTTTAGATACGCAGTATTTT
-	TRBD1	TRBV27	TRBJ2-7	CASSPSLGDRGPYEQYF	TGTGCCAGCAGTCCCTCCCTTGGGGACAGGGGCCCCTACGAGCAGTACTTC
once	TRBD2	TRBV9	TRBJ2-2	CASSVSGGPVGELFF	TGTGCCAGCAGCGTATCGGGGGGGCCAGTCGGGGAGCTGTTTTTT
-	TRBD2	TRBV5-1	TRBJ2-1	CASSLTSGTQNEQFF	TGCGCCAGCAGCTTAACTAGCGGGACCCAAAATGAGCAGTTCTTC
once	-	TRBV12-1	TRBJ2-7	CASSSDGDSPGYEQYF	TGTGCCAGCAGCTCTGACGGGGACAGCCCAGGGTACGAGCAGTACTTC
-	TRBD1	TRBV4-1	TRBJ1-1	CASSLRPTGGLATEAFF	TGCGCCAGCAGCCTCCGACCGACAGGGGGGTTGGCAACTGAAGCTTTCTTT
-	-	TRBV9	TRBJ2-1	CASSHPGEQAPHNEQFF	TGTGCCAGCAGCCACCCCGGTGAGCAGGCTCCCCACAATGAGCAGTTCTTC
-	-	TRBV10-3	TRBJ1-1	CAISESNEGNTEAFF	TGTGCCATCAGTGAGTCGAATGAGGGGAACACTGAAGCTTTCTTT
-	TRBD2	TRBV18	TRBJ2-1	CASSPPSGGYNEQFF	TGTGCCAGCTCACCACCCAGCGGGGGCTACAATGAGCAGTTCTTC
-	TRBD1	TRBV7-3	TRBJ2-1	CASSRQGWAYNEQFF	TGTGCCAGCAGCCGACAGGGGTGGGCCTACAATGAGCAGTTCTTC
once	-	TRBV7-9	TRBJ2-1	CASSFGLDEQFF	TGTGCCAGCAGCTTCGGGTTGGATGAGCAGTTCTTC
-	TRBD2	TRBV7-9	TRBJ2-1	CASSLLAGVGNEQFF	TGTGCCAGCAGCTTACTAGCGGGAGTAGGGAATGAGCAGTTCTTC
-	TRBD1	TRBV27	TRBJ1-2	CASSWTGGGYGYTF	TGTGCCAGCAGTTGGACAGGGGGAGGTTATGGCTACACCTTC
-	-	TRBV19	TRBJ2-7	CAASSGYLNEQYF	TGTGCCGCCAGCTCGGGGTATCTCAACGAGCAGTACTTC
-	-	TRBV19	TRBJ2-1	CASSIAPNIYNEQFF	TGTGCCAGTAGTATTGCTCCGAACATCTACAATGAGCAGTTCTTC
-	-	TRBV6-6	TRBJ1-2	CASSLIGQLPNYGYTF	TGTGCCAGCAGCCTCATTGGACAGCTACCTAACTATGGCTACACCTTC